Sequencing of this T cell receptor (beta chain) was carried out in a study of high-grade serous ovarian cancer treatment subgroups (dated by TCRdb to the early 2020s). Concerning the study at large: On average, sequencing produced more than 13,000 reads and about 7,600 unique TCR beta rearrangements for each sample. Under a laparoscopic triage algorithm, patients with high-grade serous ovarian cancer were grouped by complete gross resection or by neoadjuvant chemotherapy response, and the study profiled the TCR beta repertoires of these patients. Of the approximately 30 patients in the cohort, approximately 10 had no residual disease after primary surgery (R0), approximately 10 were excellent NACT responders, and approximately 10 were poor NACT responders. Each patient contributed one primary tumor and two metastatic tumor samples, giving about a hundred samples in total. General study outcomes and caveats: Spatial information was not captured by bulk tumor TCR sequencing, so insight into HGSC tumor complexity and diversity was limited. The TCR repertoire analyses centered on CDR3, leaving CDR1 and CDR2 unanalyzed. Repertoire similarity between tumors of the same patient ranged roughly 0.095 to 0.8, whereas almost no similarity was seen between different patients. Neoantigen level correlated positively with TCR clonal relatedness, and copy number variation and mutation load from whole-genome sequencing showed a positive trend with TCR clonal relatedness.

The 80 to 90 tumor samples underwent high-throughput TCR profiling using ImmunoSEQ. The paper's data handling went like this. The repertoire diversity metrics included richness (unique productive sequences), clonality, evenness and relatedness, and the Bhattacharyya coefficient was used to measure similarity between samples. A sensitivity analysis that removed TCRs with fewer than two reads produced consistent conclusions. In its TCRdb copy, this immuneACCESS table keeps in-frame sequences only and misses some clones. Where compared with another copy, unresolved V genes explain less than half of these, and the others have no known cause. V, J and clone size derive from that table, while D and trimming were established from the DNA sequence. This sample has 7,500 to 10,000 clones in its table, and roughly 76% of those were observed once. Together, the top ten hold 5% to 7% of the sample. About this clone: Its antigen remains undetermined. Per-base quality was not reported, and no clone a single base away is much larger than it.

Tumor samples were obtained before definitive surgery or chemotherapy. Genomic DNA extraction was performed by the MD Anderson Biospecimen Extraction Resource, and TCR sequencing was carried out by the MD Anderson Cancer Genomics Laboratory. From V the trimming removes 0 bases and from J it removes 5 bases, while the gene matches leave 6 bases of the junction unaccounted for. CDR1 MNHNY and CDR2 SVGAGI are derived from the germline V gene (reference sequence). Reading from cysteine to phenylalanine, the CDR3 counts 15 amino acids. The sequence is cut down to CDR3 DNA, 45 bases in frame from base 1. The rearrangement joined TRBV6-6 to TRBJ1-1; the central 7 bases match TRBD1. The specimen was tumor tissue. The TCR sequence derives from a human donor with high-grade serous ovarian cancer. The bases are TGTGCCAGCAGTTACTCGGGGCAGGGGGGTACTGAAGCTTTCTTT. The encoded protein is CASSYSGQGGTEAFF.